The next 9 T cell receptor beta chains were all read from a single sample in a study of T cell changes during pregnancy in multiple sclerosis. Using immunoSEQ multiplex PCR, the repertoire was profiled, and TCRdb retains in-frame clones only, with some absent. The sample contains some 74,000 clones, 80% to 95% of which appear only once. The starting material was peripheral blood, obtained after pregnancy. The source is a female donor in good health, enrolled as a control in a pregnancy study.

The chain carries TRBV14 and TRBJ1-3; the D is unclear. Germline V CDR1 and CDR2: SGHDN, FVKESK. V lost 11 bases, J lost 2 bases, and 13 bases lay in between. The CDR3 consists of 13 residues. The CDR3 coding sequence is TGTGCCTCCACGTGGGGAGCTGGAAACACCATATATTTT. Its translation: CASTWGAGNTIYF. Looking up the rest from reference TRBV14 and TRBJ1-3 gives the full variable domain: EAGVTQFPSHSVIEKGQTVTLRCDPISGHDNLYWYRRVMGKEIKFLLHFVKESKQDESGMPNNRFLAERTGGTYSTLKVQPAELEDSGVYFCASTWGAGNTIYFGEGSWLTVV.

V and J are TRBV6-5 and TRBJ2-3; D gene unclear. Deletions cut 2 bases from V and 0 bases from J, with 6 bases between. CDR3 length: 14 residues. Germline loops: CDR1 MNHEY, CDR2 SVGAGI. CDR3 bases: TGTGCCAGCAGTTACGATACTAGCACAGATACGCAGTATTTT. It codes for CASSYDTSTDTQYF.

The V gene is TRBV5-1, the J gene TRBJ2-1, with 7 positions matching TRBD1. Trimming took 1 base from V and 8 from J; bases not matched to a gene: 6. This CDR3 is 14 amino acids long. Looked up from germline, CDR1 is SGHRS and CDR2 is YFSETQ. CDR3 amino acids: CASSLTGVGHEQFF. In DNA, the CDR3 is TGCGCCAGCAGCTTGACAGGGGTGGGACATGAGCAGTTCTTC. Based on the CDR3 plus reference TRBV5-1 and TRBJ2-1, the full variable domain is KAGVTQTPRYLIKTRGQQVTLSCSPISGHRSVSWYQQTPGQGLQFLFEYFSETQRNKGNFPGRFSGRQFSNSRSEMNVSTLELGDSALYLCASSLTGVGHEQFFGPGTRLTVL.

The chain recombines TRBV28 with TRBJ1-2; tentative D call: TRBD1 (6 bases). V was cut by 7 bases and J by 8 bases, with 23 bases left in between. The CDR3 is made up of 15 amino acids. Per germline, CDR1 MDHEN and CDR2 SYDVKM. CDR3 DNA sequence: TGTGCCAGCATTACCCCTGGACAGACCATGCGAGGCTACACCTTC. It encodes CASITPGQTMRGYTF.

The chain has TRBV5-1 and TRBJ1-2; D perhaps matches TRBD1 (6 bases). V lost 4 bases, J lost 8 bases, and 24 bases lay in between. Germline V gene sequence: CDR1 SGHRS, CDR2 YFSETQ. This CDR3 has 16 amino acids. The chain's CDR3 is CASSRQEPYRDGGYTF. CDR3 coding DNA: TGCGCCAGCAGCCGGCAGGAACCCTACAGGGACGGGGGCTACACCTTC.

The chain recombines TRBV4-1 with TRBJ1-1; 10 bases line up with TRBD1. Per the germline V gene, CDR1 is MGHRA and CDR2 is YSYEKL. V lost 0 bases to trimming and J lost 1 base; unmatched junction nucleotides: 2. The CDR3 sequence is 16 residues long. Here the CDR3 DNA reads TGCGCCAGCAGCCAAGAGGGACAGGGGTCGAACACTGAAGCTTTCTTT. Its protein is CASSQEGQGSNTEAFF.

V and J are TRBV7-9 and TRBJ2-3, with 8 bases fitting TRBD1. This CDR3 contains 14 residues. Germline lookup yields CDR1 SEHNR and CDR2 FQNEAQ (reference sequence). CDR3 amino acids: CAAWGAGGADTQYF. In nucleotides, the CDR3 is TGTGCTGCATGGGGGGCAGGGGGCGCGGATACGCAGTATTTT.

This sequence joins TRBV7-9 and TRBJ2-3; D gene ambiguous. Germline-derived CDR1 and CDR2 are SEHNR and FQNEAQ (reference sequence). This CDR3 comprises 16 residues. Trimming stripped 5 bases from V and 0 bases from J, with 15 bases between. CDR3: CASSEKQTPSTDTQYF. The CDR3 DNA reads TGTGCCAGCAGCGAAAAACAGACCCCTAGCACAGATACGCAGTATTTT.

The V gene is TRBV5-3, the J gene TRBJ1-5; D is perhaps TRBD1 (6 bases). TRBV5-3 is labeled an ORF, and its function is uncertain. This CDR3 has 15 residues. Trimming pared 3 bases from V and 5 bases from J, leaving 15 bases between. CDR3 bases: TGTGCCAGAAGCTGCTACAGGGTCGGGGATCAGCCCCAGCATTTT. It translates to CARSCYRVGDQPQHF.